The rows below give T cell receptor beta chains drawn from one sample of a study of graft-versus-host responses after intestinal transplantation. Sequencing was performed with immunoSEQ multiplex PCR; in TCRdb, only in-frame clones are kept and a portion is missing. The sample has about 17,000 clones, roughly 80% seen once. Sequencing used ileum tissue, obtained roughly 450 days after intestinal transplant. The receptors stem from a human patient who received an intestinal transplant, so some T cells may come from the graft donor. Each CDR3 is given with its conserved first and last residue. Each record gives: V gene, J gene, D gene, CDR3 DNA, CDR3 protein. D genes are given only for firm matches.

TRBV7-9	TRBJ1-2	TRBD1	TGTGCCAGCAGCTTAGGGGACAGCTACTATGGCTACACCTTC	CASSLGDSYYGYTF
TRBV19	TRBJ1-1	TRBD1	TGTGCCAGTAGTATCCGGACAGGGCACACTGAAGCTTTCTTT	CASSIRTGHTEAFF
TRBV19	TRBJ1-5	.	TGTGCCAGTAGTACCCAGGGTACGGTCGAAGCCCAGCATTTT	CASSTQGTVEAQHF
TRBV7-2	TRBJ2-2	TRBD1	TGTGCCAGCAGTTTACAGGGGACCGGGGAGCTGTTTTTT	CASSLQGTGELFF
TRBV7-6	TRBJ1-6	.	TGTGCCAGCAGCTCAGACAACTCCTATAATTCACCCCTCCACTTT	CASSSDNSYNSPLHF
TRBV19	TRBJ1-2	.	TGTGCCAGTAGAAACAGGGAGTTTAACTATGGCTACATCTTC	CASRNREFNYGYIF
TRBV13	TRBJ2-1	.	TGTGCCAGCAGCCTCGGGACACAGTTCTACAATGAGCAGTTCTTC	CASSLGTQFYNEQFF
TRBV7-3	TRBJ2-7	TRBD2	TGTGCCAGCAAGTCCAGACTAGCTCCCGACGAGCAGTACTTC	CASKSRLAPDEQYF
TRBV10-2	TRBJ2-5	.	TGCGCCAGCAGTGAGCGGCCCCTAGGAGAGACCCAGTACTTC	CASSERPLGETQYF
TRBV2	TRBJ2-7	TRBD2	TGTGCCAGCAGTGAAGCCGCCGGGACTAGAGGCTACGAGCAGTACTTC	CASSEAAGTRGYEQYF